The 20 T cell receptor beta chains given below trace back to one sample, sequenced in a study of shared clonotypes between healthy human individuals. Naive CD8 cells comprised CD45RO-negative, CCR7-positively selected cells, excluding terminally differentiated effector memory CD45RA+ cells. The assay was immunoSEQ multiplex PCR, and TCRdb's table has in-frame clones only and misses some. The sample consists of millions of clones, about 92% of them appearing once. The sample consisted of naive CD8+ T cells from PBMCs. The receptors derive from a man in his late teens or twenties in good health. Some clones in this sample may be carry-over from other donors' samples.

The gene calls are TRBV27 and TRBJ2-7, with D maybe TRBD2 (5 bases). The ends were cut back, 4 bases at V and 4 bases at J, with 17 bases in the middle. Germline V gives CDR1 MNHEY, CDR2 SMNVEV (reference sequence). The CDR3 extends over 15 amino acids. CDR3 residues: CASSSLAGVGYEQYF. In DNA, the CDR3 is TGTGCCAGCAGTTCTCTTGCCGGGGTTGGATACGAGCAGTACTTC.

The V call is TRBV28, the J call TRBJ1-5; D is ambiguous. Germline CDR1 reads MDHEN; CDR2 reads SYDVKM. Trimming took off 2 bases at V and 7 bases at J, with 6 bases between the two ends. The CDR3 loop spans 12 amino acids. For the CDR3, the DNA is TGTGCCAGCAGTTTAATAAGCCAGCCCCAGCATTTT. Protein sequence: CASSLISQPQHF.

This clone showed up just a few times. V and J are TRBV29-1 and TRBJ1-2; D not resolved. The CDR3 extends over 11 amino acids. Trimming stripped 5 bases from V and 4 bases from J, with 8 bases between. Per germline, CDR1 SQVTM and CDR2 ANQGSEA. In DNA form, the CDR3 reads TGCAGCGTTACCAACATCTATGGCTACACCTTC. Protein sequence: CSVTNIYGYTF.

This clone was seen only a few times. The J gene is TRBJ1-1, the V gene TRBV29-1; the match to TRBD1 covers 8 bases. The trim removed 7 bases at V and 4 bases at J, leaving 5 bases unmatched. This CDR3 contains 12 residues. Looked up from germline, CDR1 is SQVTM and CDR2 is ANQGSEA. This chain's CDR3 is CSGTGGFTEAFF. CDR3 nucleotide sequence: TGCAGCGGTACAGGGGGGTTCACTGAAGCTTTCTTT.

J is TRBJ1-2 and V is TRBV10-3; no firm D call. The CDR3 spans 14 residues. Trimming stripped 0 bases from V and 8 bases from J, with 13 bases between. CDR1 and CDR2 (germline): ENHRY, SYGVKD. CDR3 DNA sequence: TGTGCCATCAGTGAGTCGAGCGGGATAGGGGGCTACACCTTC. This gives the protein CAISESSGIGGYTF.

This clone was detected once. The sample holds other DNA sequences that translate to the same CDR3. The chain employs TRBV20-1 and TRBJ1-2; D call uncertain. This CDR3 region has 11 residues. The V and J ends lost 0 bases and 3 bases respectively, with 2 bases between them. Germline V gene lookup returns CDR1 DFQATT and CDR2 SNEGSKA (reference sequence). The CDR3 protein is CSAREDYGYTF. The DNA for the CDR3 is TGCAGTGCTAGAGAAGACTATGGCTACACCTTC.

The gene calls are TRBV7-3 and TRBJ2-1; the match to TRBD2 covers 9 bases. Germline V gives CDR1 SGHTA, CDR2 FQGTGA. The ends lost 5 bases at V and 9 bases at J; junction bases unmatched: 8. The CDR3 has 14 residues. CDR3 bases: TGTGCCAGCAGCCAAGCCGGCGGGAGGGTTGAGCAGTTCTTC. As protein: CASSQAGGRVEQFF.

The chain uses TRBV9 and TRBJ1-1; D perhaps matches TRBD1 (5 bases). From germline, CDR1 is SGDLS and CDR2 YYNGEE. This CDR3 spans 11 amino acids. V was clipped by 7 bases and J by 10 bases, with 14 bases between them. For the CDR3, the DNA is TGTGCCAGCGGTGATCCGGGGGGAGCTTTCTTT. It is translated as CASGDPGGAFF.

DNA of the CDR3: TGTGCCAGCAGTCCGGGGACAGGGAACAATGAGCAGTTCTTC. Its translation: CASSPGTGNNEQFF. The rearrangement joins TRBV27 to TRBJ2-1; 9 bases line up with TRBD1. Trimming took 5 bases from V and 5 from J; bases not matched to a gene: 4. CDR1 MNHEY and CDR2 SMNVEV come from the germline V gene (reference sequence). The CDR3 is made up of 14 amino acids.

The chain uses TRBV19 and TRBJ1-5; possible D gene TRBD1, 6 bases. Germline-derived CDR1 and CDR2 are LNHDA and SQIVND (reference sequence). The CDR3 is made up of 18 amino acids. Trimming took 7 bases from V and 0 from J, leaving 22 bases between them. Here the CDR3 reads CASKGPGATAYSNQPQHF. The CDR3 coding sequence is TGTGCCAGTAAGGGGCCAGGGGCGACCGCTTATAGCAATCAGCCCCAGCATTTT.

CDR3 bases: TGTGCCAGCAGTACAGACCAGACAGGGGTCTACAATGAGCAGTTCTTC. Translation gives CASSTDQTGVYNEQFF. The chain recombines TRBV27 with TRBJ2-1; 8 positions agree with TRBD1. Germline V gene lookup returns CDR1 MNHEY and CDR2 SMNVEV (reference sequence). V was clipped by 5 bases and J by 3 bases; unmatched bases: 9. The CDR3 spans 16 residues.

The chain is built from TRBV6-1 and TRBJ2-5; D gene uncertain. Germline CDR1 is MNHNS and CDR2 is SASEGT. CDR3 length equals 16 residues. Trimming shortened V by 2 bases and J by 1 base, and 14 bases separated the two germline ends. The CDR3 reads CASSEWNLPIQETQYF. The DNA for the CDR3 is TGTGCCAGCAGTGAATGGAACCTCCCCATCCAAGAGACCCAGTACTTC.

This clone was observed a few times. The same CDR3 can be traced to other DNA sequences in this sample. The V gene is TRBV27, the J gene TRBJ1-1; perhaps TRBD1 as D (5 bases). This CDR3 spans 14 amino acids. Germline loops: CDR1 MNHEY, CDR2 SMNVEV (reference sequence). V was trimmed by 6 bases and J by 2 bases, leaving 13 bases between them. The CDR3 sequence is CASSLSRGNTEAFF. In DNA form, the CDR3 reads TGTGCCAGCAGCCTATCTAGGGGAAACACTGAAGCTTTCTTT.

The DNA for the CDR3 is TGTGCCAGCAGACCCGGACAGGGGCCCTACGAGCAGTACTTC. This translates into CASRPGQGPYEQYF. The rearrangement joins TRBV27 to TRBJ2-7; TRBD1 aligns across 9 bases. V gave up 6 bases and J gave up 2 bases; unmatched junction bases: 5. This CDR3 comprises 14 residues. Germline V gene lookup returns CDR1 MNHEY and CDR2 SMNVEV (reference sequence).

The chain carries TRBV10-1 and TRBJ2-2; the D is unclear. This CDR3 comprises 12 residues. The germline CDR1 and CDR2 sequences are WNHNN and SYGVQD (reference sequence). Trimming cost V 3 bases and J 6 bases, with 5 bases left between them. CDR3 sequence (DNA): TGCGCCAGCAGTGACGACCCCGGGGAGCTGTTTTTT. Protein sequence: CASSDDPGELFF.

The chain uses TRBV10-3 and TRBJ1-2; D is uncertain. Per germline, CDR1 ENHRY and CDR2 SYGVKD. The V end was cut by 6 bases, the J end by 1 base, with 21 bases between. The CDR3 runs 17 residues. The CDR3 nucleotides are TGTGCCATCAGGGGGTCATATGGCGAAACGTTTAACTATGGCTACACCTTC. It specifies CAIRGSYGETFNYGYTF.

The J gene is TRBJ2-2, the V gene TRBV28; TRBD2 matches at 12 bases. CDR1 is MDHEN and CDR2 is SYDVKM in the germline V gene. This CDR3 is built from 18 residues. Unmatched junction bases numbered 11, after V lost 4 bases and J lost 5 bases. The CDR3 sequence: CASSSPRLAGEFTGELFF. In DNA form, the CDR3 reads TGTGCCAGCAGTTCGCCCCGACTAGCGGGAGAGTTTACCGGGGAGCTGTTTTTT. Combining the CDR3 with reference TRBV28 and TRBJ2-2 gives the whole variable domain DVKVTQSSRYLVKRTGEKVFLECVQDMDHENMFWYRQDPGLGLRLIYFSYDVKMKEKGDIPEGYSVSREKKERFSLILESASTNQTSMYLCASSSPRLAGEFTGELFFGEGSRLTVL.

V usage is TRBV7-8 and J usage is TRBJ2-7; TRBD1 matches at 9 bases. Germline V gene sequence: CDR1 SGHVS, CDR2 FQNEAQ. The CDR3 loop spans 14 amino acids. V lost 7 bases and J lost 5; bases outside the gene matches: 9. The CDR3 sequence is CASNFVGTGNEQYF. The CDR3 DNA is TGTGCCAGCAACTTCGTGGGGACAGGGAACGAGCAGTACTTC.

The chain has TRBV7-2 and TRBJ2-3; 7 bases agree with TRBD2. CDR3 length: 14 residues. V gave up 5 bases and J gave up 5 bases; unmatched junction bases: 7. The V gene's germline CDR1 is SGHTA and CDR2 FQGNSA. CDR3 loop: CASSEGRGRDTQYF. In nucleotides, the CDR3 is TGTGCCAGCAGCGAAGGGAGGGGAAGAGATACGCAGTATTTT.

The chain is built from TRBV7-9 and TRBJ2-7; D possibly corresponds to TRBD1 (5 bases). The germline V gene has CDR1 SEHNR and CDR2 FQNEAQ (reference sequence). V was trimmed by 2 bases and J by 1 base, leaving 9 bases between them. This CDR3 spans 14 amino acids. CDR3 loop: CASSLKQVSYEQYF. The CDR3 bases are TGTGCCAGCAGCTTAAAACAGGTGTCCTACGAGCAGTACTTC.